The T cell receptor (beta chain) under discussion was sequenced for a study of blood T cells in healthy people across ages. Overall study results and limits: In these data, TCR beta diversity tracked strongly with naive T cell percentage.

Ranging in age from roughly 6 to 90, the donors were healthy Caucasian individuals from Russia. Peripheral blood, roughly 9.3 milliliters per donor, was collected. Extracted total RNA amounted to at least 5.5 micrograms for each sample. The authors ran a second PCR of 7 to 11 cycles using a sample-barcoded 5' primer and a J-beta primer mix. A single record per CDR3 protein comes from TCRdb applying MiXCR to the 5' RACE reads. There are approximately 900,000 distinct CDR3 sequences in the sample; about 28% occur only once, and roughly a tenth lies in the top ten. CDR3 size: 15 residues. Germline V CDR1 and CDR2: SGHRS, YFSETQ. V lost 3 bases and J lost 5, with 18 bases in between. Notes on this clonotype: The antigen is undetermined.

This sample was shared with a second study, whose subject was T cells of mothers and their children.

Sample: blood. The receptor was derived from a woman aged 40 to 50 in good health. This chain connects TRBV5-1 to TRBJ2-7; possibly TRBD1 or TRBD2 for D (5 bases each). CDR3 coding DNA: TGCGCCAGCAGCTGGGCGCAGGGAGTCCAAAACGAGCAGTACTTC. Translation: CASSWAQGVQNEQYF.